Each of the 3 T cell receptor beta chains below was sequenced from the same sample in a study of blood T cells in healthy people across ages. With a J-beta primer mix and a sample-barcoded 5' primer, a second PCR ran roughly 6 to 11 cycles. From the 5' RACE reads, TCRdb called clonotypes with MiXCR, one entry per CDR3 protein. The profile shows some 1.5 million distinct CDR3 sequences, over 25% of them singletons. Sequencing was done on a sample of blood. Receptor source: a woman aged 25 to 39 in good health.

The chain uses TRBV7-2 and TRBJ1-2, with 12 bases lining up with TRBD1. Germline V lookup: CDR1 SGHTA, CDR2 FQGNSA. The CDR3 has 15 amino acids. With 2 bases clipped from V and 10 bases from J, the junction kept 8 bases outside the gene matches. CDR3 DNA: TGTGCCAGCAGCTTATCAGGGACAGGGGGCTTTTTCTACACCTTC. Translating it yields CASSLSGTGGFFYTF.

This clonotype was picked up many times. The chain is built from TRBV5-1 and TRBJ1-4, with a tentative D call TRBD1 (5 bases). The CDR3 has 15 residues. CDR1 SGHRS and CDR2 YFSETQ come from the germline V gene. The ends were cut back, 0 bases at V and 8 bases at J, with 14 bases in the middle. The CDR3 bases are TGCGCCAGCAGCTTGGGTCCCAGGGAAGGGGAAAAACTGTTTTTT. Its translation is CASSLGPREGEKLFF.

This clonotype was observed a handful of times. One junction end does not reproduce the germline sequence, and a read error may be involved. The J gene is TRBJ1-5, the V gene TRBV18; TRBD1 aligns across 8 bases. CDR3 length: 17 residues. Germline CDR1 is KGHSH and CDR2 is LQKENI. The CDR3: CASSPPQGANSNQPQHF. CDR3 DNA sequence: TGTGCCAGCTCGCCACCGCAGGGGGCAAATAGCAATCAGCCCCAGCATTTT.